These T cell receptor beta chains were read from a single sample in a study of Ad26.COV2.S vaccination and SARS-CoV-2 variants. Here immunoSEQ multiplex PCR was the method, and the copy in TCRdb shows in-frame clones only, minus some. The data contain approximately 400,000 clones, approximately 90% of them singletons. The material sequenced was peripheral blood, taken after recovery from COVID-19. The receptors come from a human donor who had recovered from COVID-19. Each CDR3 is given without its conserved first and last residue. Not all rows give a size; the values are once, few, many and, for expanded clones, a class.

v_call	clone_size	j_call	cdr3_aa
TRBV6-2/TRBV6-3	-	TRBJ1-2	ASSRNLANYGYT
TRBV5-1	few	TRBJ2-1	ASGDYNEQF
TRBV7-3	once	TRBJ2-3	ASSFGQAFENTQY
TRBV6-6	-	TRBJ1-4	ASSYSRLNEKLF
TRBV5-1	once	TRBJ1-3	ASSLESSSSGNTIY
TRBV6-5	-	TRBJ1-2	ASSRGENYGYT
TRBV2	-	TRBJ1-2	ASSEDRGGYGYT
TRBV6-5	-	TRBJ2-1	ASRPTSGVYNEQF
TRBV5-4	-	TRBJ2-5	ASSLKIGETQY
TRBV5-1	-	TRBJ2-2	ASSDTGELF
TRBV27	-	TRBJ2-7	ASSLLGRTYEQY
TRBV20-1	-	TRBJ1-6	SASLEGSYNSPLH
TRBV5-6	-	TRBJ2-5	ASSLGTRKETQY
TRBV6-2/TRBV6-3	-	TRBJ2-1	ASSFYNEQF
TRBV5-6	-	TRBJ1-6	ASSLRTSSPLH
TRBV5-6	-	TRBJ1-2	ASRTGPTNYGYT
TRBV10-1	-	TRBJ2-6	ASSGGGTGANVLT
TRBV27	-	TRBJ1-2	ASSLGPDRTYGYT
TRBV9	-	TRBJ1-2	ASSVDWDRANYYGYT
TRBV4-1	-	TRBJ2-5	ASSQDWGIQETQY
TRBV27	-	TRBJ2-5	ASRITGGETQY
TRBV3-1/TRBV3-2	-	TRBJ2-7	ASSLRQEGGQY
TRBV9	-	TRBJ2-1	ASSTGTPKEQF
TRBV4-1	-	TRBJ2-7	ASSQGWTSYEQY
TRBV5-5	-	TRBJ2-3	ASSLVGKGADTQY
TRBV4-3	-	TRBJ1-3	ASSLGSGQGAGNTIY
TRBV7-2	-	TRBJ2-3	ASSLGAGTDTQY
TRBV12-5	-	TRBJ2-1	ASGPDRRNEQF
TRBV19	-	TRBJ1-1	ASSSMNTEAF
TRBV5-1	-	TRBJ1-4	ASSLETGPGEKLF
TRBV6-5	-	TRBJ1-2	ASSFGQGDGYT
TRBV6-5	-	TRBJ1-5	ASRDSGEAQH
TRBV5-1	-	TRBJ1-3	ASSAYSGSGNTIY
TRBV5-1	-	TRBJ2-7	ASTITGSGVGEQY
TRBV7-2	once	TRBJ2-1	ASSWDDRAYNEQF
TRBV19	-	TRBJ1-2	ASSIVGYGYT
TRBV2	-	TRBJ1-2	ASRLRENYGYT
TRBV10-3	-	TRBJ1-2	AISEGRVLGYT
TRBV27	-	TRBJ1-2	ASSPGTGGQNYGYT
TRBV6-5	-	TRBJ1-1	ASGQGRYTEAF
TRBV6-6	-	TRBJ2-7	ASSVGQETYEQY
TRBV3-1/TRBV3-2	-	TRBJ2-3	ASARGGSLDTQY
TRBV2	-	TRBJ1-1	ASRGQGGTEAF
TRBV6-6	-	TRBJ1-5	ASSSGVGGQPQH
TRBV15	-	TRBJ1-5	ATSRGEGSSNQPQH
TRBV5-1	once	TRBJ1-3	ASSWDPGNTIY
TRBV28	-	TRBJ2-5	ASTFRDRGLSETQY
TRBV27	-	TRBJ2-3	ASSPRGRLTDTQY
TRBV2	-	TRBJ1-2	ASSHPDREVNGYT
TRBV9	-	TRBJ2-7	ASSSLGGDYEQY
TRBV6-1	-	TRBJ1-5	ASSDQQGAWYSNQPQH
TRBV12-3/TRBV12-4	-	TRBJ1-2	ASSSTGHYGYT
TRBV10-3	-	TRBJ2-5	AISSQETQY
TRBV19	-	TRBJ1-1	ASSPRQGMNTEAF
TRBV2	-	TRBJ2-7	ASNRAFNEQY